This TCR beta chain was sequenced for a study of spatial heterogeneity in lung cancer. This clonotype is medium-sized. What it binds is not known. The ends were cut back, 5 bases at V and 10 bases at J, with 17 bases in the middle. CDR3 size: 12 residues. The germline gives CDR1 DFQATT, CDR2 SNEGSKA (reference sequence). Individual TCR cDNA molecules each bore their own unique molecular identifier. TCRdb reprocessed the 5' RACE reads via MiXCR and lists one record per CDR3 protein. The sample records around 20,000 distinct CDR3 sequences, more than 6.5% being singletons. Study results and caveats: Higher tumor mutation counts went along with higher counts of expanded intratumoral alpha and beta TCRs.

Time point denoted: sample taken at primary tumor resection. Unsorted whole RNA from tumor, nontumor lung or frozen PBMC underwent sequencing. This TCR derives from a female donor with early-stage non-small cell lung cancer. The sample was lung tumor tissue, taken at surgery. The J gene is TRBJ1-1, the V gene TRBV20-1; D ambiguous. Here the CDR3 DNA reads TGCAGTGCTGGAGCCGGGGTACGCGGAGCTTTCTTT. Its protein product is CSAGAGVRGAFF.